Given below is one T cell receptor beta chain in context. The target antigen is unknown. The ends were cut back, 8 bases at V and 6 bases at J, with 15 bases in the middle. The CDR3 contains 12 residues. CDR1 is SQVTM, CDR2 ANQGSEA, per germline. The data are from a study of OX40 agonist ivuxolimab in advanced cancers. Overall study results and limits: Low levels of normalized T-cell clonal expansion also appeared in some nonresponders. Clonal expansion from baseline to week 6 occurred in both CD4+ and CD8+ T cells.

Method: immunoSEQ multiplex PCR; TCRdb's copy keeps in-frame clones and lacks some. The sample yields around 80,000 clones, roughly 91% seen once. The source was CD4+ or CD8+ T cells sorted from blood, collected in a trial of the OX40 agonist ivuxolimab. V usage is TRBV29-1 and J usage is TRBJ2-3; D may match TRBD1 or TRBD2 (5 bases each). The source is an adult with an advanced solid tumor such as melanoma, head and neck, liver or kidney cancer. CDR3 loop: CSQVKGSDTQYF. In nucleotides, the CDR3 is TGCAGCCAAGTTAAGGGGAGTGATACGCAGTATTTT.